The 3 T cell receptor beta chains reported below all come from one sample, sequenced in a study of control samples from healthy donors and cancer patients. This table comes from immunoSEQ multiplex PCR, and its TCRdb copy is limited to in-frame clones, with some not included. The sample shows about 120,000 clones, 70% to 90% of them seen only once. Sample: blood. The receptor set was obtained from a woman aged 70-85 years in good health.

The chain carries TRBV5-6 and TRBJ2-7, with D perhaps TRBD1 (5 bases). With 5 bases removed from V and 3 bases from J, the gap between germline ends came to 15 bases. Germline V gives CDR1 SGHDT, CDR2 YYEEEE. The CDR3 contains 14 residues. CDR3 sequence reads: CASSPGWGGYEQYF. The CDR3 region has the DNA TGTGCCAGCAGTCCAGGGTGGGGCGGCTACGAGCAGTACTTC.

CDR3 sequence: CASSPGTKYNEQFF. In DNA form, the CDR3 reads TGTGCCAGCAGCCCCGGGACTAAATACAATGAGCAGTTCTTC. The chain is built from TRBV7-9 and TRBJ2-1, with 7 bases that match TRBD2. The CDR3 totals 14 residues. V trimming: 5 bases; J trimming: 4 bases; junction bases outside the gene matches: 5. Germline V gene data show CDR1 as SEHNR and CDR2 as FQNEAQ (reference sequence).

This chain joins TRBV5-1 and TRBJ1-1, with 7 positions matching TRBD1. CDR1 SGHRS and CDR2 YFSETQ come from the germline V gene. With V trimmed by 4 bases and J by 2 bases, 11 bases remained unmatched. CDR3 length equals 16 residues. CDR3 coding DNA: TGCGCCAGCAGCCCCTGGTGGGACAGCCCTAACACTGAAGCTTTCTTT. Its translation is CASSPWWDSPNTEAFF.